This is a list of T cell receptor beta chains from one sample in a study of blood T cell repertoires in COVID-19. Only in-frame clones appear in the TCRdb table, and some are missing; sequencing was by immunoSEQ multiplex PCR. This table has roughly 250,000 clones, 81% appearing once. The specimen sequenced was peripheral blood. These TCRs come from a woman aged 55-70 years with active or convalescent COVID-19. Each CDR3 is given with its conserved first and last residue. Fields, in order: J gene, V gene, clone size, D gene, CDR3 DNA, CDR3 protein. A D gene is named only where the DNA matches it firmly. Only part of the rows carry a size: once, few, many, or a class if the clone is expanded.

J: TRBJ2-7
V: TRBV27
size: NA
D: TRBD1
DNA: TGTGCCAGCAGTAGGGGGCCGGGACAGATACCCTACGAGCAGTACTTC
CDR3: CASSRGPGQIPYEQYF

J: TRBJ2-1
V: TRBV18
size: NA
D: NA
DNA: TGTGCCAGCTCCTCTAGCAATGAGCAGTTCTTC
CDR3: CASSSSNEQFF

J: TRBJ2-5
V: TRBV5-4
size: once
D: TRBD2
DNA: TGTGCCAGCAGCACGGGACTAGCGGGGGCCGTTGGAAAGACCCAGTACTTC
CDR3: CASSTGLAGAVGKTQYF

J: TRBJ1-5
V: TRBV19
size: NA
D: NA
DNA: TGTGCCAGTAGTATACGGGGGAACGCAATCGGTCAGCCCCAGCATTTT
CDR3: CASSIRGNAIGQPQHF

J: TRBJ2-5
V: TRBV19
size: NA
D: NA
DNA: TGTGCCAGTAGGGCTCAGGGGGGTGGGACCCAGTACTTC
CDR3: CASRAQGGGTQYF

J: TRBJ1-1
V: TRBV6-5
size: NA
D: NA
DNA: TGTGCCAGCAGTTCGAGGACTCCGAACACTGAAGCTTTCTTT
CDR3: CASSSRTPNTEAFF

J: TRBJ2-7
V: TRBV20-1
size: NA
D: NA
DNA: TGCAGTGCAGCTAGCTCCTACGAGCAGTACTTC
CDR3: CSAASSYEQYF

J: TRBJ2-5
V: TRBV11-2
size: NA
D: NA
DNA: TGTGCCAGCAGCTTACTTCGGAGGGTCTTGAGGGAGACCCAGTACTTC
CDR3: CASSLLRRVLRETQYF

J: TRBJ2-7
V: TRBV21-1
size: NA
D: NA
DNA: TGTGCCAGCAGCAAAGGGAGCAGATCCTACGAGCAGTACTTC
CDR3: CASSKGSRSYEQYF

J: TRBJ2-5
V: TRBV11-3
size: NA
D: TRBD1
DNA: TGTGCCAGCAGCCTTACTTCAGGGGGCCAAGAGACCCAGTACTTC
CDR3: CASSLTSGGQETQYF

J: TRBJ1-4
V: TRBV5-1
size: NA
D: TRBD1
DNA: TGCGCCAGCAGCTCGCAGGGGGCGACTAATGAAAAACTGTTTTTT
CDR3: CASSSQGATNEKLFF

J: TRBJ1-2
V: TRBV27
size: NA
D: TRBD1
DNA: TGTGCCAGCAGTCAATGGACAGGGAATGGCTATGGCTACACCTTC
CDR3: CASSQWTGNGYGYTF

J: TRBJ2-3
V: TRBV11-2
size: NA
D: NA
DNA: TGTGCCAGCAGCCCAGACTACCGCACAGATACGCAGTATTTT
CDR3: CASSPDYRTDTQYF

J: TRBJ1-2
V: TRBV9
size: NA
D: NA
DNA: TGTGCCAGCAGCGTAAATCCAGGGTGGGACTATGGCTACACCTTC
CDR3: CASSVNPGWDYGYTF

J: TRBJ1-1
V: TRBV6-5
size: NA
D: NA
DNA: TGTGCCAGCAGTTACTCGCCAGGCACGTACACTGAAGCTTTCTTT
CDR3: CASSYSPGTYTEAFF

J: TRBJ2-5
V: TRBV7-2
size: NA
D: NA
DNA: TGTGCCAGCAGCTTAAGGCGGGGGCTGAGGGAGACCCAGTACTTC
CDR3: CASSLRRGLRETQYF

J: TRBJ2-7
V: TRBV11-1
size: NA
D: NA
DNA: TGTGCCAGCAGCCCTTTTTTTAGGCTGAGGCCCTACGAGCAGTACTTC
CDR3: CASSPFFRLRPYEQYF

J: TRBJ1-2
V: TRBV2
size: few
D: NA
DNA: TGTGCCAGACCCAACTTAAAGAGTGGCTACACCTTC
CDR3: CARPNLKSGYTF

J: TRBJ1-5
V: TRBV19
size: NA
D: TRBD1
DNA: TGTGCCAGTACCACTGGACAGGGGGCGCGTAGCAATCAGCCCCAGCATTTT
CDR3: CASTTGQGARSNQPQHF